This T cell receptor beta chain comes out of a study of cytomegalovirus exposure and HLA in healthy donors. Whole-study findings and limits: Follow-up analysis later connected one missense variant in DCLRE1C with trimming of TCR beta V- and J-genes. Later examination showed HLA-associated TCR beta chains had greater clonal expansion than equally common others. TRBV6-2, TRBV6-3 and some other V segments were unresolvable in 87-base-pair reads.

With 60 Vbeta and 13 Jbeta primers, the PCR was carried out. The protocol was immunoSEQ multiplex PCR, while the TCRdb copy is restricted to in-frame clones and leaves out a portion. This sample's clone table lists 200,000 to 250,000 clones. There were likely unrecorded immune exposures, though donors were nominally healthy when sampled. Remarks on this clone: Antigen unknown.

The V and J ends lost 7 bases and 6 bases respectively, with 15 bases between them. Per germline, CDR1 WNHNN and CDR2 SYGVQD (reference sequence). The CDR3 totals 14 residues. The material sequenced was PBMCs. This sequence originates from a young woman in good health and CMV-seropositive. The chain recombines TRBV10-1 with TRBJ2-2, with TRBD2 as a possible D gene (5 bases). CDR3 region: CASNPSGGSGELFF. The CDR3 nucleotides are TGCGCCAGCAACCCGAGCGGCGGGTCCGGGGAGCTGTTTTTT.